The present T cell receptor (beta chain) was sequenced within a study of shared clonotypes between healthy human individuals. The overall study: Each donor's CD8 memory used one plate, CD8 naive two, each CD4 subset three.

TCRdb's copy holds only in-frame clones and misses some; the assay was immunoSEQ multiplex PCR. The data show about 1.1 million clones, with roughly 77% seen just once and roughly 0.83% held by the top ten. Germline V gene lookup returns CDR1 MNHNS and CDR2 SASEGT. The CDR3 has 12 amino acids. V dropped 9 bases and J dropped 5 bases, with 13 bases sitting between them. The chain employs TRBV6-1 and TRBJ2-5; D assignment may be TRBD1 or TRBD2 (6 bases each). What was sequenced was memory CD4+ T cells from PBMCs. Subset denoted: CD45RA-negative fraction. The receptor was derived from a man younger than 35 in good health. Some clones in this sample may be carry-over from other donors' samples. DNA of the CDR3: TGTGCCAGTGAAATAGGGGGGGAGACCCAGTACTTC. Protein sequence: CASEIGGETQYF.